Here is one T cell receptor beta chain with its context. Data came from immunoSEQ multiplex PCR; TCRdb stores just in-frame clones and leaves some out. Counted here are tens of thousands of clones, around 90% occurring once; the ten biggest clones make up 1.3%. The sample comes from a study of T cell responses to AZD1222 COVID-19 vaccine. CDR1 is MGHRA, CDR2 YSYEKL, per germline. The V and J ends lost 0 bases and 0 bases respectively, with 15 bases between them. This CDR3 comprises 17 residues. The rearrangement uses TRBV4-1 and TRBJ2-7; TRBD2 might be the D (5 bases). This TCR was recovered from an adult who received the AZD1222 COVID-19 vaccine. The sample consisted of peripheral blood, taken 28 days after the second AZD1222 dose. CDR3 in amino acids: CASSQERAGPSSYEQYF. CDR3 sequence (DNA): TGCGCCAGCAGCCAAGAAAGGGCGGGCCCGAGCTCCTACGAGCAGTACTTC.